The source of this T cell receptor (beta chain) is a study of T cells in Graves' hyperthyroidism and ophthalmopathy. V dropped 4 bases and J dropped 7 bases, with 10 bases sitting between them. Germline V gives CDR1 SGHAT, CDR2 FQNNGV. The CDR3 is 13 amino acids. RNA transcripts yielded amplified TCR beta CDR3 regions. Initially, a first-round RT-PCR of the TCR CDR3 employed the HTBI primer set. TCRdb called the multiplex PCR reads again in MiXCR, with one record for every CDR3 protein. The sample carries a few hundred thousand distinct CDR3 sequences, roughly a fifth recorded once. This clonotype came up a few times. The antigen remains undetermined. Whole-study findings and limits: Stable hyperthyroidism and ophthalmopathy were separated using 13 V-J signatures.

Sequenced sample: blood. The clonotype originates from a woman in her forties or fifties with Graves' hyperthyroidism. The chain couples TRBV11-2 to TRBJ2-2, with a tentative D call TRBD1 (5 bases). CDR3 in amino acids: CASSYHRSGELFF. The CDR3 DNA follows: TGTGCCAGCAGCTATCACAGGAGCGGGGAGCTGTTTTTT.